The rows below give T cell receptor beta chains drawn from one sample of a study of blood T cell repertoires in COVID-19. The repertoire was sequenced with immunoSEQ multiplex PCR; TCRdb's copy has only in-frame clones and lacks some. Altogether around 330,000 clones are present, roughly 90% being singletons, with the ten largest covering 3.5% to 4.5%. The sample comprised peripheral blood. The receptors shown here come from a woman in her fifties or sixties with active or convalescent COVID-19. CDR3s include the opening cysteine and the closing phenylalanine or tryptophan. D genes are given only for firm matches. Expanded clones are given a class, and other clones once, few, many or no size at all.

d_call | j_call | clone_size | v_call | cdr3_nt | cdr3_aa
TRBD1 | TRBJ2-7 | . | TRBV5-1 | TGCGCCAGCAGCTTGACAGGGGAGTACGAGCAGTACTTC | CASSLTGEYEQYF
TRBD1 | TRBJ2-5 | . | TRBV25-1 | TGTGCCAGCAGTTCGCACAGGGGATCTCAAGAGACCCAGTACTTC | CASSSHRGSQETQYF
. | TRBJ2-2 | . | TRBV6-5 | TGTGCCAGCGGTCGACGACTCATATCTTCCGGGGAGCTGTTTTTT | CASGRRLISSGELFF
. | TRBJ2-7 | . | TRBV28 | TGTGCCAGCAGTCCACGCCCCTGGACACCTTCCTACGAGCAGTACTTC | CASSPRPWTPSYEQYF
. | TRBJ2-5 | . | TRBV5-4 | TGTGCCAGCAGCTTGGTGACACTGCGAGAGACCCAGTACTTC | CASSLVTLRETQYF
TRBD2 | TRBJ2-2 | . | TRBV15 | TGTGCCACCAGCAGAGGGAGCGGGAGCAACACCGGGGAGCTGTTTTTT | CATSRGSGSNTGELFF
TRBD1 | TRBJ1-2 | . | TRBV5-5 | TGTGCCAGCAGCTATGAGGGGACAGGGGTTTATGGCTACACCTTC | CASSYEGTGVYGYTF
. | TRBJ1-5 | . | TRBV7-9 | TGTGCCAGCAGCCCCAACAATCAGCCCCAGCATTTT | CASSPNNQPQHF
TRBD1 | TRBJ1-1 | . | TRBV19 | TGTGCCAGCTCGAACCGACAGGGGGTCATGAACACTGAAGCTTTCTTT | CASSNRQGVMNTEAFF
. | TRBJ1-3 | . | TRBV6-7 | TGTGCCAGGGCCAGTGGAGGAAGCTCTGGAAACACCATATATTTT | CARASGGSSGNTIYF
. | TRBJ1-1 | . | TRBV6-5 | TGTGCCAGCAGACGGGACACCAAGGAAGGCACTGAAGCTTTCTTT | CASRRDTKEGTEAFF
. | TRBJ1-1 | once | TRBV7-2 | TGTGCCAGCAGCCCTACAGGGACCACTGAAGCTTTCTTT | CASSPTGTTEAFF
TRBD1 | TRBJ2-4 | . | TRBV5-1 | TGCGCCAGCAGCACCCGGGACAGGGGAGACATTCAGTACTTC | CASSTRDRGDIQYF
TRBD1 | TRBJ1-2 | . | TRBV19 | TGTGCCAGTACCCTAGCTGGACAGGGGTTCTATGGCTACACCTTC | CASTLAGQGFYGYTF
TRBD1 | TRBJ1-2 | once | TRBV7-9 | TGTGCCAGCGGACAGGGTAATGCCTATGGCTACACCTTC | CASGQGNAYGYTF
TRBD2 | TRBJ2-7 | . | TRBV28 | TGTGCCAGCAGTCCGGGACTAGCGGGGCGCGAGCAGTACTTC | CASSPGLAGREQYF
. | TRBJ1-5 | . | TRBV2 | TGTGCCAGCAGTGAAGGCAGGCCGGGCAATCAGCCCCAGCATTTT | CASSEGRPGNQPQHF
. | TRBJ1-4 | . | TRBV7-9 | TGTGCCAGCAGCTTTCTGAGGGCCGGGGAAAAACTGTTTTTT | CASSFLRAGEKLFF
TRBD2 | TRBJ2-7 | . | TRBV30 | TGTGCATATGGGGGGCTAGCGGGTGGTTCGTACTTC | CAYGGLAGGSYF
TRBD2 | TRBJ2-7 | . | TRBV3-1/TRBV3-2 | TGTGCCAGCAGCCATACCGGGACTAGCGTACACGAGCAGTACTTC | CASSHTGTSVHEQYF
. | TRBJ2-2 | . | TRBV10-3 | TGTGCCATCAGGCCCGCGGGGAACACCGGGGAGCTGTTTTTT | CAIRPAGNTGELFF
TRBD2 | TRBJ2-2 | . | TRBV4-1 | TGCGCCAGCAGCTATGGACTAGCGGGAGATCTCGGGGAGCTGTTTTTT | CASSYGLAGDLGELFF
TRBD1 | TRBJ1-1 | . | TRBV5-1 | TGCGCCAGCAGCGCGTCGGACAGGTACACTGAAGCTTTCTTT | CASSASDRYTEAFF
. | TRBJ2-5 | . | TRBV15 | TGTGCCACCAGCAGAGAAGGCAGGGCTGGGGAGACCCAGTACTTC | CATSREGRAGETQYF
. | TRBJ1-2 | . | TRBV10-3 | TGTGCCTCTCTGGGGGGGAACTATGGCTACACCTTC | CASLGGNYGYTF
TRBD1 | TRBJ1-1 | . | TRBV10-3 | TGTGCCATCAGACGGGACAGGGAGAGGAACACTGAAGCTTTCTTT | CAIRRDRERNTEAFF
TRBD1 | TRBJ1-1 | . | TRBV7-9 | TGTGCCAGCAGCTTAGATACAGGGGTGAACACTGAAGCTTTCTTT | CASSLDTGVNTEAFF
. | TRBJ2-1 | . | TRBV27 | TGTGCCAGCAGTTTCCCGACAAGTGAGCAGTTCTTC | CASSFPTSEQFF
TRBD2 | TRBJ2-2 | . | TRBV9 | TGTGCCAGCAGCGTTAGACTAGCGGGAGGTCATGGCGGGGAGCTGTTTTTT | CASSVRLAGGHGGELFF
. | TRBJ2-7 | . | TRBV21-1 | TGTGCCAGCAGCAAAGACCCACTAGCGGGGGGAATCTACGAGCAGTACTTC | CASSKDPLAGGIYEQYF
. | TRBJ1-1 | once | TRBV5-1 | TGCGCCAGCAACAAGGACAGCTTGAACACTGAAGCTTTCTTT | CASNKDSLNTEAFF
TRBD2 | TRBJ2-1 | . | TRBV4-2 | TGTGCCAGCAGCGACCGACTAGCGGGGCGATACAATGAGCAGTTCTTC | CASSDRLAGRYNEQFF
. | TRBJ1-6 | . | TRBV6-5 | TGTGCCAGCAGTTACTCGGAGCCGGGTGGTTCACCCCTCCACTTT | CASSYSEPGGSPLHF
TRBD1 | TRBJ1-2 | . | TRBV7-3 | TGTGCCAGCAGCTTAGGGACAGGGGGCGGACATGGCTACACCTTC | CASSLGTGGGHGYTF
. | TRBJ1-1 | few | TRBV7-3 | TGTGCCAGCAGCTTGAACCCGGGACTCCGGGCTTTCTTT | CASSLNPGLRAFF
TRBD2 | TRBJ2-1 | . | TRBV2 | TGTGCCAGCAGTGAGAGGTGGCTAGCGGGAGGTCAGTTCTTC | CASSERWLAGGQFF
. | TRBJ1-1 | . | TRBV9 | TGTGCCAGCAGCGCCTCCGTCTTGAACACTGAAGCTTTCTTT | CASSASVLNTEAFF
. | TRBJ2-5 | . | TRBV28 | TGTGCCAGCAGTCCCTCCCGGGGGACCCAGTACTTC | CASSPSRGTQYF
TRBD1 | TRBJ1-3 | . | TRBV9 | TGTGCCAGCAGCCCTTCGACAGGGACCGGAAACACCATATATTTT | CASSPSTGTGNTIYF
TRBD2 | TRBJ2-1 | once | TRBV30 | TGTGCCTCCCAAGGGAGGACTAGCGGGAGGGCCTACAATGAGCAGTTCTTC | CASQGRTSGRAYNEQFF
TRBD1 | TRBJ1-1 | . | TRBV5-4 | TGTGCCAGCAGCTTTCCGTCAGGGGGCGACGCTGAAGCTTTCTTT | CASSFPSGGDAEAFF
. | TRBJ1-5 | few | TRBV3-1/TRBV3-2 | TGTGCCAGCAGCCAAGCAGGGGATCGCTTCAATCAGCCCCAGCATTTT | CASSQAGDRFNQPQHF
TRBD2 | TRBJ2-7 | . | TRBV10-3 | TGTGCCATCAGTGGCGGGCTAGCGGGTGGATCCTACGAGCAGTACTTC | CAISGGLAGGSYEQYF
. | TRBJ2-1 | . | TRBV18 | TGTGCCAGCTCACCGGAGCCCTTTCGGCACTACAATGAGCAGTTCTTC | CASSPEPFRHYNEQFF
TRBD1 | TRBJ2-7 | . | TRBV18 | TGTGCCAGCTCACGGGACAGCTACGAGCAGTACTTC | CASSRDSYEQYF
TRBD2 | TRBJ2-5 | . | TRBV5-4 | TGTGCCAGCAGCTTGGTATTCGGGGGGGGAGAGACCCAGTACTTC | CASSLVFGGGETQYF
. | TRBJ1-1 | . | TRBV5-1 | TGCGCCAGCAGCTTGGTTTTCGCAGAGAACACTGAAGCTTTCTTT | CASSLVFAENTEAFF